The present T cell receptor beta chain was sequenced within a study of blood T cells in healthy people across ages. Across the study: Template switching recovered approximately one barcoded beta molecule for every two T cells. Study-wide results and caveats: There were more naive CD4+ cells and higher diversity in long-lived donors than in aged donors. A strong correlation was seen between TCR beta diversity and naive T cell percentage.

Trimming cost V 6 bases and J 6 bases, with 14 bases left between them. The CDR3 totals 14 residues. Then a second PCR, running about 6 to 11 cycles, was carried out with a sample-barcoded 5' primer and a J-beta primer mix. A template-switch adaptor with 12 random nucleotides tagged each cDNA molecule. TCRdb processed the 5' RACE reads anew with MiXCR; each CDR3 protein has one entry. The table records under 750,000 distinct CDR3 sequences, about 45% of them present only once. A word on this clonotype: Its target is unknown.

The chain combines TRBV12-3 or TRBV12-4 with TRBJ2-2; D is unclear. What was sequenced was blood. This sequence was found in a man at least 80 years old in good health. The DNA of the CDR3 is TGTGCCAGCAGCCGACCGGCCCCCCCCGGGGAGCTGTTTTTT. Encoded protein: CASSRPAPPGELFF.